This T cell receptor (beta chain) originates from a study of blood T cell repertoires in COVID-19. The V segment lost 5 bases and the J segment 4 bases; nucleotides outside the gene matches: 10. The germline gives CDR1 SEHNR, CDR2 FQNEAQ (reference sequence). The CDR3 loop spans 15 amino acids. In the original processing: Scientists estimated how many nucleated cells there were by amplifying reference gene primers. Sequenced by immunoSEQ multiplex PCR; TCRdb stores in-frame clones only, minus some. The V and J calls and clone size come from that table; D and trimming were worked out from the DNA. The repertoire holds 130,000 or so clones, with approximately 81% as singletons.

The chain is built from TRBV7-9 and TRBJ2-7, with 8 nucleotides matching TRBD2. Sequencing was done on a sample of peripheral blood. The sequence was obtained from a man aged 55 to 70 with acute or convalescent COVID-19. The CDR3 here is CASSPGGGLIYEQYF. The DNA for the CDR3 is TGTGCCAGCAGCCCCGGGGGGGGTCTAATATACGAGCAGTACTTC. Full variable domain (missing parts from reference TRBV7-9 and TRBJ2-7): DTGVSQNPRHKITKRGQNVTFRCDPISEHNRLYWYRQTLGQGPEFLTYFQNEAQLEKSRLLSDRFSAERPKGSFSTLEIQRTEQGDSAMYLCASSPGGGLIYEQYFGPGTRLTVT.